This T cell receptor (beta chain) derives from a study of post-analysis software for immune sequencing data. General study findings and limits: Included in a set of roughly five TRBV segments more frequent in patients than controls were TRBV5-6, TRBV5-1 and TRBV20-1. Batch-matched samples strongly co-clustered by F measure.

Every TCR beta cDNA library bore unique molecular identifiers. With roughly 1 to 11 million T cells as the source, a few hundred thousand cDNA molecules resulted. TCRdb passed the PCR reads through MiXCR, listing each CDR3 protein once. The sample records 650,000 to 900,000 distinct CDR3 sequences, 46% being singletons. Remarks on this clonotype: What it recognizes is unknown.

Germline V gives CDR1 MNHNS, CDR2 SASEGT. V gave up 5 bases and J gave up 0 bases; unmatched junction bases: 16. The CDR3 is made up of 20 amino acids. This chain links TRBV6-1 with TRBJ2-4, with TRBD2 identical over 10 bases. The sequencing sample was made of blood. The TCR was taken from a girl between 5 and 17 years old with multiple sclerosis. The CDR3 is CASSPRTGTSAVVAKNIQYF. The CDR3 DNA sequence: TGTGCCAGCAGTCCAAGGACCGGGACTAGCGCCGTCGTAGCCAAAAACATTCAGTACTTC.